The 5 T cell receptor beta chains in this list originate from one sample, sequenced in a study of long-term antiretroviral therapy in people with HIV. Survey level was the resolution at which the v3.0 immunoSEQ assay ran. Sequenced by immunoSEQ multiplex PCR; TCRdb stores in-frame clones only, minus some. The sample consists of over 35,000 clones, around 75% of them appearing once. The specimen was unsorted PBMCs, collected 1.5 years after starting antiretroviral therapy. The receptors derive from a man aged 18 to 29 with HIV.

The CDR3 spells CASSLARAQYEQYF. The CDR3 bases are TGTGCCAGCAGCTTAGCGAGGGCACAGTACGAGCAGTACTTC. The J gene is TRBJ2-7, the V gene TRBV7-2; D might be TRBD2 (5 bases). V lost 0 bases and J 4 bases, leaving 10 bases between the germline ends. This CDR3 is 14 amino acids long. The germline V gene has CDR1 SGHTA and CDR2 FQGNSA.

The V call is TRBV11-3, the J call TRBJ1-3; D may be TRBD1 (5 bases). Germline CDR1 is SGHNT and CDR2 is YENEEA. This CDR3 has 18 residues. Between the trimmed V and J ends, which lost 2 bases and 1 base, there was a span of 18 bases. DNA of the CDR3: TGTGCCAGCAGCTTATCAGGGAACGGAGAGTTTTCTGGAAACACCATATATTTT. Translating it yields CASSLSGNGEFSGNTIYF.

This chain joins TRBV4-3 and TRBJ2-7; 9 nucleotides agree with TRBD2. CDR1 LGHNA and CDR2 YSLEER come from the germline V gene. V gave up 3 bases and J gave up 2 bases; unmatched junction bases: 5. This CDR3 has 15 amino acids. CDR3 protein: CASSQGTSSPYEQYF. The CDR3, as DNA: TGCGCCAGCAGCCAGGGGACTAGCAGCCCCTACGAGCAGTACTTC.

The chain combines TRBV19 with TRBJ1-3; 7 bases align to TRBD1. Per germline, CDR1 LNHDA and CDR2 SQIVND (reference sequence). Trimming removed 6 bases from V and 0 bases from J; junction bases left unmatched: 11. CDR3 length equals 17 residues. CDR3 DNA: TGTGCCAGTAGCAGCCTAAACAGGGGTACCTCTGGAAACACCATATATTTT. This translates into CASSSLNRGTSGNTIYF.

The V and J genes are TRBV19 and TRBJ1-1, with D possibly matching TRBD1 (5 bases). This CDR3 contains 14 residues. Between the trimmed V and J ends, which lost 5 bases and 1 base, there was a span of 11 bases. The V gene's germline CDR1 is LNHDA and CDR2 SQIVND (reference sequence). CDR3 sequence: CASSLPGPNTEAFF. CDR3 DNA: TGTGCCAGTAGTCTCCCGGGGCCGAACACTGAAGCTTTCTTT.